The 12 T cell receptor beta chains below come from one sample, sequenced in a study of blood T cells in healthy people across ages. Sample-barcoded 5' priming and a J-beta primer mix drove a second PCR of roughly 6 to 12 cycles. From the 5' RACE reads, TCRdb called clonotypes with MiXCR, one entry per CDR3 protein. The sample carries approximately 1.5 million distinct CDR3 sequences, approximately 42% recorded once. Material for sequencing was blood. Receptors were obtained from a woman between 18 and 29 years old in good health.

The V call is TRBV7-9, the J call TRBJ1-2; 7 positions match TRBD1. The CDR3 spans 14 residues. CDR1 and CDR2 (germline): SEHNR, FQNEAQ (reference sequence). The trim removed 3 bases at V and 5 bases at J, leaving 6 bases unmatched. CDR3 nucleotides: TGTGCCAGCAGCTTGGGGACAGAACCGTATGGCTACACCTTC. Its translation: CASSLGTEPYGYTF.

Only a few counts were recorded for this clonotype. In DNA form, the CDR3 reads TGTGCCATCAGTGAGAGGATAGGAGGGGGTGGCTACACCTTC. This translates into CAISERIGGGGYTF. The chain combines TRBV10-3 with TRBJ1-2; possibly TRBD1 for D (6 bases). Trimming took off 2 bases at V and 7 bases at J, with 14 bases between the two ends. The CDR3 is 14 amino acids. Per the germline V gene, CDR1 is ENHRY and CDR2 is SYGVKD.

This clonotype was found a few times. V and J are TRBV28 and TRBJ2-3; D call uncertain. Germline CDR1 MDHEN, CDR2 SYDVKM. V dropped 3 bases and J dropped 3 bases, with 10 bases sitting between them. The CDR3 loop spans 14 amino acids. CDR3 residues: CASSFGGATDTQYF. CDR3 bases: TGTGCCAGCAGTTTCGGTGGAGCAACAGATACGCAGTATTTT.

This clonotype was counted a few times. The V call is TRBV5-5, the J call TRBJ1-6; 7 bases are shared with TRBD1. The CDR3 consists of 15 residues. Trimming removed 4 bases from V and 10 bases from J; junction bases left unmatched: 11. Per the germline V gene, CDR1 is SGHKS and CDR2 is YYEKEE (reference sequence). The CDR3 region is CASSPTTGWGSPLHF. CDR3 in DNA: TGTGCCAGCAGCCCGACGACAGGGTGGGGATCACCCCTCCACTTT.

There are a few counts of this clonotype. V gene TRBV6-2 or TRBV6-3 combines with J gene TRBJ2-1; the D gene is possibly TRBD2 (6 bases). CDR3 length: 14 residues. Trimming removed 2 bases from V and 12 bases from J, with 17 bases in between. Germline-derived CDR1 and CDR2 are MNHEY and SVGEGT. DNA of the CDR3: TGTGCCAGCAGTTACCCAGCAGATTCCGGGGGGCAGTTCTTC. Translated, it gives CASSYPADSGGQFF.

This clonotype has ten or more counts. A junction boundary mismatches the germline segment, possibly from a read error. CDR3 in amino acids: CASSRDRDQPQHF. CDR3 nucleotide sequence: TGTGCTAGCAGCAGAGACAGGGATCAGCCCCAGCATTTT. The chain employs TRBV11-2 and TRBJ1-5; 7 positions agree with TRBD1. Germline-derived CDR1 and CDR2 are SGHAT and FQNNGV. The CDR3 is 13 residues long.

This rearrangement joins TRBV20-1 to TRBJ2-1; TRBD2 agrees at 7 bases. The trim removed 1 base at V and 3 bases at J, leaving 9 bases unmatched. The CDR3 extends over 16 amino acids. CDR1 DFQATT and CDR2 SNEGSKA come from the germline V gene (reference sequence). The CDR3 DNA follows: TGCAGTGCTAGAGCTTCGGGAGGTGGGTTCTACAATGAGCAGTTCTTC. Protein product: CSARASGGGFYNEQFF.

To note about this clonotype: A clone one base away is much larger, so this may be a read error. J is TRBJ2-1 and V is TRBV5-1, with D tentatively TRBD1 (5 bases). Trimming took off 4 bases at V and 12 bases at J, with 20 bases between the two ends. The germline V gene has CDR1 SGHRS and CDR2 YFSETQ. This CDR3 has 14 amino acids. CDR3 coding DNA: TGCGCCAGCAGCGTGTCTGGTGACCCAGGGCGGCAGTTCTTC. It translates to CASSVSGDPGRQFF.

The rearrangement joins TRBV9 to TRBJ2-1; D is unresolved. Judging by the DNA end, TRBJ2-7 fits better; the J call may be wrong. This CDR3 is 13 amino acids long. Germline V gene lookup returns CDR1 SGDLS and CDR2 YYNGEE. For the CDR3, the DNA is TGTGCCAGCAGCGCGAACCCCAATTATGAGCAGTACTTC. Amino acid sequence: CASSANPNYEQYF.

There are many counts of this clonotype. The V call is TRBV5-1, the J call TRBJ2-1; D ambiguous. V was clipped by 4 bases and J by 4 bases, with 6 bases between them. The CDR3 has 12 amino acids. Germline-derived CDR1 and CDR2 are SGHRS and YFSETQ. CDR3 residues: CASSRIYNEQFF. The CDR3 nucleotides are TGCGCCAGCAGCAGAATATACAATGAGCAGTTCTTC.

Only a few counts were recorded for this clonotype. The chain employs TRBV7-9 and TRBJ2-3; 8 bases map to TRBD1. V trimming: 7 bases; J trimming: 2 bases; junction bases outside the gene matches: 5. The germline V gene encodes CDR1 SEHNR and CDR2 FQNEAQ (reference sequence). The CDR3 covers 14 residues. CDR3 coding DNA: TGTGCCAGCACCAAGGACAGGGTCACAGATACGCAGTATTTT. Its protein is CASTKDRVTDTQYF. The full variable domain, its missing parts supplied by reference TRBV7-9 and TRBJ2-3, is DTGVSQNPRHKITKRGQNVTFRCDPISEHNRLYWYRQTLGQGPEFLTYFQNEAQLEKSRLLSDRFSAERPKGSFSTLEIQRTEQGDSAMYLCASTKDRVTDTQYFGPGTRLTVL.

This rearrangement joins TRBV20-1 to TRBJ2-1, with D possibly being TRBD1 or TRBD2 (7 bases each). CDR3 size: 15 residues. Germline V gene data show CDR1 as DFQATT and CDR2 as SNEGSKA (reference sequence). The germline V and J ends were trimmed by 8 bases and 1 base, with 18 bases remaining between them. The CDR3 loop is CSSRERDSSYNEQFF. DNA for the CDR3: TGCAGTTCCAGGGAGCGGGACAGTTCCTACAATGAGCAGTTCTTC.